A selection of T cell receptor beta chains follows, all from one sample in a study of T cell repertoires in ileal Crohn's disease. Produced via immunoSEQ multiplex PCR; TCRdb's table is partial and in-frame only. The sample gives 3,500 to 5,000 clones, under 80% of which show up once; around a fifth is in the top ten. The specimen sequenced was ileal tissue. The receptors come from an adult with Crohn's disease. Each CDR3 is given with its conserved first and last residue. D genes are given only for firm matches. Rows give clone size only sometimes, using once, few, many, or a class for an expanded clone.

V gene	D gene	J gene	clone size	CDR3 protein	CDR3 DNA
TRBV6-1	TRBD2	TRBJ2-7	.	CASSPRGSTYEQYF	TGTGCCAGCAGTCCGCGGGGGAGTACCTACGAGCAGTACTTC
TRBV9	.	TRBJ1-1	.	CASSVLTGDTEAFF	TGTGCCAGCAGCGTCCTGACAGGTGACACTGAAGCTTTCTTT
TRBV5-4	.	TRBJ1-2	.	CASSLGARGYTF	TGTGCCAGCAGCTTGGGGGCGCGTGGCTACACCTTC
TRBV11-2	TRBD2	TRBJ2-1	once	CASSPGGGLVYNEQFF	TGTGCCAGCAGCCCCGGGGGGGGGCTGGTGTACAATGAGCAGTTCTTC
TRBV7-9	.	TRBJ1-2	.	CASSLGQTNYGYTF	TGTGCCAGCAGCTTAGGACAGACTAACTATGGCTACACCTTC
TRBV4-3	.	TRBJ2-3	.	CASSQDLRPGDTQYF	TGCGCCAGCAGCCAAGACCTACGCCCCGGAGATACGCAGTATTTT
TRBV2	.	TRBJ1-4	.	CASSEGISGEKLFF	TGTGCCAGCAGTGAAGGGATATCGGGGGAAAAACTGTTTTTT
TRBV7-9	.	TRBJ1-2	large	CASSTTRREGESYGYTF	TGTGCCAGCTCTACCACCCGACGGGAGGGAGAAAGCTATGGCTACACCTTC
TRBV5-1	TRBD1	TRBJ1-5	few	CASSPTGGNQPQHF	TGCGCCAGCAGCCCCACAGGGGGTAATCAGCCCCAGCATTTT
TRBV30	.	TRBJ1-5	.	CAWSLGIRDQPQHF	TGTGCCTGGAGTTTGGGTATTCGGGATCAGCCCCAGCATTTT
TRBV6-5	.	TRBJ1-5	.	CASSSTSNQPQHF	TGTGCCAGCAGTTCAACTTCTAATCAGCCCCAGCATTTT
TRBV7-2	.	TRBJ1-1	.	CASSLDYSDTEAFF	TGTGCCAGCAGCTTAGACTACTCCGACACTGAAGCTTTCTTT
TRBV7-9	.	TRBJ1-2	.	CASSFLTAINYGYTF	TGTGCCAGCAGCTTCCTGACAGCAATCAACTATGGCTACACCTTC
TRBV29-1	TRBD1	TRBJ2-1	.	CSFDGQGAEGEQFF	TGCAGCTTTGACGGACAGGGGGCTGAGGGTGAGCAGTTCTTC
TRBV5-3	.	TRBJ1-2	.	CARSLDWGQRGYTF	TGTGCCAGAAGCTTGGATTGGGGGCAGCGTGGCTACACCTTC
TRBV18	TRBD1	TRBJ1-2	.	CASSSDRNYGYTF	TGTGCCAGCTCATCGGACAGGAACTATGGCTACACCTTC
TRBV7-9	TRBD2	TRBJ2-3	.	CASSLELAQSTDTQYF	TGTGCCAGCAGCTTAGAACTAGCGCAAAGCACAGATACGCAGTATTTT
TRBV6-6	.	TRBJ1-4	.	CASSYSLQGTDEKLFF	TGTGCCAGCAGTTACTCATTACAGGGTACTGATGAAAAACTGTTTTTT
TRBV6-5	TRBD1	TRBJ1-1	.	CASSTGAPANTEAFF	TGTGCCAGCAGTACAGGGGCCCCTGCGAACACTGAAGCTTTCTTT
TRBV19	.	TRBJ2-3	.	CASRGDPTDTQYF	TGTGCCAGCCGCGGGGACCCCACAGATACGCAGTATTTT
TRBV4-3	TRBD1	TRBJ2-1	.	CASSLFGTGVGNEQFF	TGCGCCAGCAGCCTGTTCGGGACAGGGGTGGGCAATGAGCAGTTCTTC
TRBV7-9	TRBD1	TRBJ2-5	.	CASSLTGPETQYF	TGTGCCAGCAGCTTGACAGGGCCAGAGACCCAGTACTTC
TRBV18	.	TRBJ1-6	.	CASSRQGKGNSPLHF	TGTGCCAGCTCACGCCAGGGGAAAGGAAATTCACCCCTCCACTTT
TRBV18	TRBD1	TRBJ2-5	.	CASSPGTVQETQYF	TGTGCCAGCTCTCCAGGGACAGTCCAAGAGACCCAGTACTTC
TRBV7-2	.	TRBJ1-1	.	CASSLSRGATEAFF	TGTGCCAGCAGCCTCAGTCGGGGGGCCACTGAAGCTTTCTTT
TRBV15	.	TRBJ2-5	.	CATSRVGGSGTQYF	TGTGCCACCAGCAGAGTCGGTGGGAGCGGGACCCAGTACTTC